These T cell receptor beta chains were read from a single sample in a study of identical twins. TCRdb passed the 5' RACE reads through MiXCR, listing each CDR3 protein once. There are about 100,000 distinct CDR3 sequences in the sample; about 6.1% occur only once, and 10% to 15% lies in the top ten. Sequencing used memory T cells sorted from blood. Receptor source: a woman between 50 and 59 years old in good health. Both conserved end residues are part of each CDR3. A D gene is named only where the DNA matches it firmly. Only part of the rows carry a size: once, few, many, or a class if the clone is expanded.

D gene: .
J gene: TRBJ2-3
V gene: TRBV29-1
CDR3 length: 15
clone size: many
CDR3 protein: CSVIERASLTDTQYF
CDR3 DNA: TGCAGCGTAATCGAGCGGGCCTCACTCACAGATACGCAGTATTTT

D gene: .
J gene: TRBJ2-5
V gene: TRBV29-1
CDR3 length: 12
clone size: .
CDR3 protein: CSAGHRQETQYF
CDR3 DNA: TGCAGCGCCGGGCATCGCCAAGAGACCCAGTACTTC

D gene: TRBD1
J gene: TRBJ1-2
V gene: TRBV4-2
CDR3 length: 15
clone size: many
CDR3 protein: CASSHAGQPEGGYTF
CDR3 DNA: TGTGCCAGCAGCCACGCGGGACAGCCCGAAGGGGGCTACACCTTC

D gene: .
J gene: TRBJ1-5
V gene: TRBV20-1
CDR3 length: 13
clone size: few
CDR3 protein: CSASGGINQPQHF
CDR3 DNA: TGCAGTGCTAGTGGAGGAATCAATCAGCCCCAGCATTTT

D gene: TRBD1
J gene: TRBJ1-2
V gene: TRBV28
CDR3 length: 18
clone size: many
CDR3 protein: CASSLLTALGQGVSGYTF
CDR3 DNA: TGTGCCAGCAGTTTGTTGACGGCCCTCGGACAGGGCGTGTCTGGCTACACCTTC

D gene: .
J gene: TRBJ2-1
V gene: TRBV3-1
CDR3 length: 11
clone size: many
CDR3 protein: CASSRGDFQFF
CDR3 DNA: TGTGCCAGCAGCCGAGGGGATTTCCAGTTCTTC

D gene: .
J gene: TRBJ1-1
V gene: TRBV4-1
CDR3 length: 14
clone size: many
CDR3 protein: CASTQRAGTPEAFF
CDR3 DNA: TGCGCCAGCACCCAACGCGCAGGGACCCCTGAAGCTTTCTTT

D gene: TRBD1
J gene: TRBJ1-1
V gene: TRBV20-1
CDR3 length: 15
clone size: few
CDR3 protein: CSASGQGATNTEAFF
CDR3 DNA: TGCAGTGCTAGTGGGCAGGGGGCAACGAACACTGAAGCTTTCTTT

D gene: TRBD1
J gene: TRBJ2-1
V gene: TRBV19
CDR3 length: 14
clone size: .
CDR3 protein: CASSNRDSYNEQFF
CDR3 DNA: TGTGCCAGTAGTAACCGGGACAGCTACAATGAGCAGTTCTTC

D gene: TRBD2
J gene: TRBJ2-3
V gene: TRBV20-1
CDR3 length: 16
clone size: many
CDR3 protein: CSARVKLAGFGDTQYF
CDR3 DNA: TGCAGTGCTAGAGTGAAACTAGCGGGCTTCGGAGATACGCAGTATTTT

D gene: .
J gene: TRBJ2-7
V gene: TRBV7-2
CDR3 length: 13
clone size: many
CDR3 protein: CASSRTSSYEQYF
CDR3 DNA: TGTGCCAGCAGCCGCACTAGTTCCTACGAGCAGTACTTC

D gene: TRBD2
J gene: TRBJ2-3
V gene: TRBV30
CDR3 length: 16
clone size: few
CDR3 protein: CALLIRLAGLSDTQYF
CDR3 DNA: TGTGCCTTACTTATTCGACTAGCGGGACTCTCGGATACGCAGTATTTT

D gene: .
J gene: TRBJ1-2
V gene: TRBV9
CDR3 length: 14
clone size: few
CDR3 protein: CASRRQGLSGGYTF
CDR3 DNA: TGTGCCAGCCGCCGGCAGGGACTTTCGGGTGGCTACACCTTC

D gene: TRBD1
J gene: TRBJ2-5
V gene: TRBV12-3/TRBV12-4
CDR3 length: 14
clone size: many
CDR3 protein: CASSVGQVRETQYF
CDR3 DNA: TGTGCCAGCAGCGTGGGACAGGTTAGGGAGACCCAGTACTTC

D gene: .
J gene: TRBJ1-1
V gene: TRBV4-1
CDR3 length: 15
clone size: many
CDR3 protein: CASSQVWEVNAEAFF
CDR3 DNA: TGCGCCAGCAGCCAAGTCTGGGAAGTTAACGCTGAAGCTTTCTTT

D gene: .
J gene: TRBJ2-1
V gene: TRBV3-1
CDR3 length: 16
clone size: many
CDR3 protein: CASSQLQGPAYNEQFF
CDR3 DNA: TGTGCCAGCAGCCAGTTACAAGGCCCAGCCTACAATGAGCAGTTCTTC

D gene: TRBD1
J gene: TRBJ1-1
V gene: TRBV11-2
CDR3 length: 16
clone size: .
CDR3 protein: CASSRTGESMNTEAFF
CDR3 DNA: TGTGCCAGCAGCCGGACAGGGGAGTCTATGAACACTGAAGCTTTCTTT

D gene: .
J gene: TRBJ2-2
V gene: TRBV7-6
CDR3 length: 12
clone size: .
CDR3 protein: CASSLSTGELFF
CDR3 DNA: TGTGCCAGCAGCTTATCCACCGGGGAGCTGTTTTTT

D gene: TRBD2
J gene: TRBJ2-1
V gene: TRBV20-1
CDR3 length: 15
clone size: .
CDR3 protein: CSAKLAGGSYNEQFF
CDR3 DNA: TGCAGTGCAAAACTAGCGGGAGGGTCCTACAATGAGCAGTTCTTC

D gene: TRBD2
J gene: TRBJ2-7
V gene: TRBV20-1
CDR3 length: 16
clone size: many
CDR3 protein: CSASGLAGRLGYEQYF
CDR3 DNA: TGCAGTGCTTCAGGACTAGCGGGACGCCTAGGCTACGAGCAGTACTTC

D gene: .
J gene: TRBJ2-7
V gene: TRBV21-1
CDR3 length: 11
clone size: .
CDR3 protein: CASLGLCEQYF
CDR3 DNA: TGTGCCAGCCTGGGACTTTGCGAGCAGTACTTC

D gene: TRBD1
J gene: TRBJ2-7
V gene: TRBV7-9
CDR3 length: 15
clone size: few
CDR3 protein: CASSSRQGASYEQYF
CDR3 DNA: TGTGCCAGCAGCTCAAGACAGGGGGCTTCCTACGAGCAGTACTTC

D gene: .
J gene: TRBJ2-1
V gene: TRBV10-1
CDR3 length: 14
clone size: many
CDR3 protein: CASSPSRMGDEQFF
CDR3 DNA: TGCGCCAGCTCTCCGAGTAGGATGGGGGATGAGCAGTTCTTC

D gene: TRBD2
J gene: TRBJ2-1
V gene: TRBV5-1
CDR3 length: 14
clone size: many
CDR3 protein: CASQPREGLYEQFF
CDR3 DNA: TGCGCCAGCCAACCGCGGGAGGGTCTTTATGAGCAGTTCTTC